The next 19 T cell receptor beta chains were all read from a single sample in a study of post-analysis software for immune sequencing data. General observations from the study: Patients carried 4 or 5 TRBV segments more frequently than controls did, and TRBV5-6, TRBV5-1 and TRBV20-1 were among them.

No antigen has been identified for these receptors. TCR beta cDNA libraries had unique molecular identifiers. MiXCR was run by TCRdb on the PCR reads, yielding one entry per CDR3 protein. The repertoire holds hundreds of thousands of distinct CDR3 sequences, with around 53% as singletons. The sample taken for sequencing was blood. These receptors were obtained from a girl between 10 and 17 years old with multiple sclerosis.

The genes are TRBV6-6 and TRBJ1-1; 9 nucleotides align to TRBD1. With 4 bases clipped from V and 3 bases from J, the junction kept 12 bases outside the gene matches. Germline V gene lookup returns CDR1 MNHNY and CDR2 SVGAGI (reference sequence). This CDR3 contains 17 residues. This CDR3 is CASSFMPNGQGHTEAFF. The CDR3 region has the DNA TGTGCCAGCAGTTTCATGCCAAACGGACAGGGGCACACTGAAGCTTTCTTT.

The genes are TRBV29-1 and TRBJ2-5; 11 bases fit TRBD2. The germline CDR1 and CDR2 sequences are SQVTM and ANQGSEA. The CDR3 loop spans 14 amino acids. Trimming took 5 bases from V and 2 from J; bases not matched to a gene: 4. The CDR3 reads CSVSGTSGQETQYF. The CDR3 DNA is TGCAGCGTTTCCGGGACTAGCGGACAAGAGACCCAGTACTTC.

This chain links TRBV29-1 with TRBJ2-5; TRBD2 agrees at 7 bases. The J segment lost 1 base and the V segment lost 7 bases, leaving 6 bases of the junction unmatched. The CDR3 has 13 residues. The germline CDR1 and CDR2 sequences are SQVTM and ANQGSEA. The CDR3 here is CSGGRGPQETQYF. In DNA form, the CDR3 reads TGCAGCGGGGGGAGGGGCCCCCAAGAGACCCAGTACTTC.

The chain links TRBV4-1 to TRBJ2-7, with 14 bases that match TRBD2. With 1 base clipped from V and 3 bases from J, the junction kept 5 bases outside the gene matches. This CDR3 has 17 amino acids. Germline V gene data show CDR1 as MGHRA and CDR2 as YSYEKL. The CDR3 DNA follows: TGCGCCAGCAGCCAAGGGGGTGGGACTAGCGGGAGCTACGAGCAGTACTTC. It encodes CASSQGGGTSGSYEQYF.

The chain is built from TRBV7-8 and TRBJ1-3; no definite D call. The CDR3 has 12 residues. V was cut by 0 bases and J by 4 bases, with 1 base left in between. In germline, CDR1 is SGHVS, CDR2 FQNEAQ. The CDR3 is CASSLAGNTIYF. For the CDR3, the DNA is TGTGCCAGCAGCTTAGCCGGAAACACCATATATTTT.

The CDR3 region has the DNA TGCAGTGCTAGTGCACCCCAAGAGACCCAGTACTTC. Amino acid sequence: CSASAPQETQYF. The chain joins TRBV20-1 to TRBJ2-5; D remains ambiguous. The CDR3 has 12 residues. CDR1 is DFQATT and CDR2 is SNEGSKA in the germline V gene (reference sequence). V lost 3 bases and J lost 1, with 6 bases in between.

The chain couples TRBV5-6 to TRBJ2-6; TRBD2 matches 7 bases. Germline CDR1 reads SGHDT; CDR2 reads YYEEEE. V lost 5 bases and J lost 0; bases outside the gene matches: 5. CDR3 length: 16 amino acids. The CDR3 sequence: CASRPGDYSGANVLTF. CDR3 sequence (DNA): TGTGCCAGCAGACCCGGGGACTACTCTGGGGCCAACGTCCTGACTTTC. Supplemented by reference TRBV5-6 and TRBJ2-6, the full variable domain reads DAGVTQSPTHLIKTRGQQVTLRCSPKSGHDTVSWYQQALGQGPQFIFQYYEEEERQRGNFPDRFSGHQFPNYSSELNVNALLLGDSALYLCASRPGDYSGANVLTFGAGSRLTVL.

This clonotype was detected once. The V call is TRBV29-1, the J call TRBJ2-3, with a possible D match to TRBD2 (5 bases). This CDR3 has 14 amino acids. V lost 2 bases to trimming and J lost 1 base, with 10 bases between them. Germline lookup yields CDR1 SQVTM and CDR2 ANQGSEA. In DNA form, the CDR3 reads TGCAGCGTTGAATACGGGGTCGGCACAGATACGCAGTATTTT. Its translation: CSVEYGVGTDTQYF.

The chain recombines TRBV20-1 with TRBJ2-1; 7 bases line up with TRBD2. V dropped 0 bases and J dropped 3; count of bases not matched to a gene: 8. Germline values: CDR1 DFQATT, CDR2 SNEGSKA (reference sequence). The CDR3 loop spans 16 amino acids. The CDR3 DNA sequence: TGCAGTGCTAGAGACATAGGACTAGTGGACTACAATGAGCAGTTCTTC. Amino acids: CSARDIGLVDYNEQFF.

This clonotype has more than one count but fewer than ten. The J gene is TRBJ2-7, the V gene TRBV5-1; 10 bases fit TRBD2. Per the germline V gene, CDR1 is SGHRS and CDR2 is YFSETQ. Trimming cost V 0 bases and J 5 bases; bases outside gene matches: 8. CDR3 length equals 16 residues. The DNA of the CDR3 is TGCGCCAGCAGCTTGGTTCTAGCGGGGGCCCTGGACGAGCAGTACTTC. This gives the protein CASSLVLAGALDEQYF.

In this sample, this clonotype turned up a few times. This chain joins TRBV10-3 and TRBJ2-5; 10 bases are a match to TRBD1. The CDR3 sequence is 14 residues long. Germline assignment: CDR1 ENHRY and CDR2 SYGVKD. Unmatched junction bases numbered 7, after V lost 11 bases and J lost 1 base. This chain's CDR3 is CAAKGTGVQETQYF. The CDR3 nucleotides read TGTGCCGCCAAGGGGACAGGGGTCCAAGAGACCCAGTACTTC.

This clonotype was recorded only once. The chain couples TRBV7-9 to TRBJ2-1; 8 positions agree with TRBD1. V lost 3 bases and J lost 6; bases outside the gene matches: 16. Germline loops: CDR1 SEHNR, CDR2 FQNEAQ (reference sequence). This CDR3 is built from 18 residues. In nucleotides, the CDR3 is TGTGCCAGCAGCTTTTACGGACAGGGTGGGGAGGCCAGCAATGAGCAGTTCTTC. This gives the protein CASSFYGQGGEASNEQFF.

V is TRBV20-1 and J is TRBJ2-1, with 9 bases lining up with TRBD2. The germline V gene encodes CDR1 DFQATT and CDR2 SNEGSKA (reference sequence). The CDR3 has 14 amino acids. V lost 5 bases to trimming and J lost 7 bases; unmatched junction nucleotides: 9. CDR3 nucleotide sequence: TGCAGTGCTGAAGGTAGCGGGGGAAGGAATGAGCAGTTCTTC. This sequence encodes CSAEGSGGRNEQFF.

V is TRBV5-1 and J is TRBJ2-5, with 11 nucleotides matching TRBD2. The CDR3 sequence is 14 residues long. The germline CDR1 and CDR2 sequences are SGHRS and YFSETQ. Trimming took 4 bases from V and 11 from J; bases not matched to a gene: 10. CDR3 sequence reads: CASSTASGRPAQYF. The CDR3 DNA reads TGCGCCAGCAGCACCGCTAGCGGGAGGCCCGCACAGTACTTC.

This clonotype has just a few counts. V and J are TRBV20-1 and TRBJ1-4; D possibly corresponds to TRBD1 (6 bases). CDR3 size: 13 residues. Germline CDR1 is DFQATT and CDR2 is SNEGSKA (reference sequence). V lost 6 bases and J lost 8, with 16 bases in between. This CDR3 is CSARSGVREKLFF. CDR3 in DNA: TGCAGTGCCCGGTCAGGGGTTCGGGAAAAACTGTTTTTT.

The chain has TRBV2 and TRBJ2-1, with D maybe TRBD1 (5 bases). Gene TRBJ2-7 matches the end of the DNA better, so the J call may be wrong. In germline, CDR1 is SNHLY, CDR2 FYNNEI. The CDR3 is made up of 14 amino acids. The CDR3 nucleotides are TGTGCCAGCAGGCTGGGGCAGGTCTCCTACGAGCAGTACTTC. It is translated as CASRLGQVSYEQYF.

V gene TRBV5-6 combines with J gene TRBJ1-2; weak D call: TRBD1 (5 bases). The CDR3 has 14 residues. Germline V lookup: CDR1 SGHDT, CDR2 YYEEEE. V was pared by 0 bases and J by 8 bases, with 14 bases between. This CDR3 reads CASSLGWGGGGYTF. The CDR3, as DNA: TGTGCCAGCAGCTTGGGGTGGGGCGGTGGAGGCTACACCTTC. Looking up the rest from reference TRBV5-6 and TRBJ1-2 gives the full variable domain: DAGVTQSPTHLIKTRGQQVTLRCSPKSGHDTVSWYQQALGQGPQFIFQYYEEEERQRGNFPDRFSGHQFPNYSSELNVNALLLGDSALYLCASSLGWGGGGYTFGSGTRLTVV.

The gene calls are TRBV7-7 and TRBJ1-2; D unclear. The V end was cut by 1 base, the J end by 3 bases, with 15 bases between. The CDR3 runs to 16 residues. Germline V lookup: CDR1 SSHAT, CDR2 FNYEAQ (reference sequence). CDR3 protein: CASSLDGLRIYYGYTF. CDR3 sequence (DNA): TGTGCCAGCAGCTTAGATGGACTGAGAATTTACTATGGCTACACCTTC.

The chain uses TRBV4-2 and TRBJ2-3, with 11 bases matching TRBD2. Germline CDR1 reads LGHNA; CDR2 reads YNFKEQ. V dropped 4 bases and J dropped 3; count of bases not matched to a gene: 15. The CDR3 runs 19 residues. DNA of the CDR3: TGTGCCAGCAGCCCCCGGACTAGCGGGTCCCTCGGAGGGACAGATACGCAGTATTTT. Its translation is CASSPRTSGSLGGTDTQYF.